This T cell receptor beta chain was documented in a study of blood T cell repertoires in COVID-19 (dated by TCRdb to 2019 to 2021). Study-wide context: Samples from collaborators originated in the United States, Italy and Spain and spanned both the acute and convalescent phases of COVID-19. The prospective study material was composed of cDNA or gDNA derived from T cells, B-cell-depleted T cells, or PBMCs. Deeply sampled blood TCRbeta repertoires from subjects exposed to, actively infected with, or recovered from COVID-19 were included in the dataset. The repertoires were released in a freely available public database meant as a resource for research on the immune response to SARS-CoV-2. The samples were drawn from two sources: the first 160 participants of the ongoing ImmuneRACE study, and 1,254 subjects contributed by 6 global collaborators. A de-identified subject ID, COVID-19 status, age in years and sex were almost always included in the sample metadata. HLA class I and class II types, where available, came from metadata supplied by the sample provider rather than from assay-based typing.

What the study reported, not specific to this receptor: Clinical and demographic metadata were provided uncurated, with the amount varying by source and participant.

TCRbeta CDR3 regions were amplified from genomic DNA using the immunoSEQ Assay, a bias-controlled multiplex PCR. Per the authors' processing: Within the assay, amplification of reference gene primers was used to estimate how many nucleated cells each sample contained. Sequence reads were collapsed and filtered to measure the absolute abundance of every unique TCRbeta CDR3 rearrangement. Productive Simpson clonality was computed per sample as the square root of Simpson's diversity index over productive rearrangements. TCRdb carries this immuneACCESS record with in-frame sequences only. Its versions omit some clonotypes, under half of them owing to an unresolved V gene in the studies checked, with the rest unexplained. That table furnishes V, J and clone size, whereas the DNA furnished D and trimming. The sample table lists about 150,000 clones, about 89% of them with a count of one. The leading ten clones occupy around 0.55% of the sample.

This clone showed up just once. There is no known antigen for this receptor. No clone much larger than this one lies a single base away; base qualities are absent. Taken from cysteine to phenylalanine, the CDR3 has 13 residues. Here the CDR3 DNA is all that survives: 39 bases in frame from base 1. The germline V gene sets CDR1 to LGHNT and CDR2 to FRNRAP. The V and J ends are trimmed by 6 bases and 8 bases, leaving 14 bases between them. Whole blood was collected in K2EDTA tubes by collaborating institutions according to the institutions' own protocols. For TCRbeta analysis, collaborator samples were shipped as frozen whole blood, as isolated PBMCs, or as DNA extracted from either sample type.

The rearranged chain carries TRBV12-5 and TRBJ2-1; the D region possibly corresponds to TRBD1 (7 bases align). The sample consisted of peripheral blood. The receptor's source is a man aged 50 or older with acute or convalescent COVID-19. The DNA reads as follows: TGTGCTAGTGGCCACGACAGGGACTATGAGCAGTTCTTC. This yields the protein CASGHDRDYEQFF.